A selection of T cell receptor beta chains follows, all from one sample in a study of blood T cell repertoires in COVID-19. The data were produced by immunoSEQ multiplex PCR, yet TCRdb's version contains in-frame clones alone and is incomplete. The table lists about 210,000 clones, about 83% of them singletons. Source material: peripheral blood. These receptors all stem from a woman aged 40 to 55 with active or convalescent COVID-19. CDR3s include the opening cysteine and the closing phenylalanine or tryptophan. A D gene is named only where the DNA matches it firmly. The size field is filled for only some rows; it gives once, few, many or a size class.

>TRBJ2-3|-|TRBV7-8|-|16
TGTGCCAGCAGCTTAGCGGGCGTTCTTCCCACAGATACGCAGTATTTT
CASSLAGVLPTDTQYF
>TRBJ1-1|-|TRBV2|-|13
TGTGCCAGCAGGGGAGGGGGAAGGACTGAAGCTTTCTTT
CASRGGGRTEAFF
>TRBJ2-1|-|TRBV11-3|-|15
TGTGCCAGCAGCCCCATTGAAGGGAGCTACAATGAGCAGTTCTTC
CASSPIEGSYNEQFF
>TRBJ1-5|-|TRBV15|-|13
TGTGCCACCAACCGACAGACCAATCAGCCCCAGCATTTT
CATNRQTNQPQHF
>TRBJ1-5|-|TRBV10-3|-|15
TGTGCCATCAGTGAGGCGGCAGGGGCTAATCAGCCCCAGCATTTT
CAISEAAGANQPQHF
>TRBJ2-1|TRBD2|TRBV14|-|17
TGTGCCAGCAGCCCATTTCCGGGACTAGCGGGAGATTATGAGCAGTTCTTC
CASSPFPGLAGDYEQFF
>TRBJ1-2|-|TRBV12-1|-|17
TGTGCCAGCAGCCGGAATACCCCAGGGCCCGCTAACTATGGCTACACCTTC
CASSRNTPGPANYGYTF
>TRBJ1-2|TRBD1|TRBV5-1|-|15
TGCGCCAGCAGCTTGTGGACAGGGCGCTCGGATGGCTACACCTTC
CASSLWTGRSDGYTF
>TRBJ2-7|TRBD1|TRBV6-5|-|13
TGTGCCAGCGATCAATCGACAGGGCCCGAGCAGTACTTC
CASDQSTGPEQYF
>TRBJ2-7|-|TRBV3-1/TRBV3-2|-|14
TGTGCCAGCAGCCAAGAGGGGCAGGCCTACGAGCAGTACTTC
CASSQEGQAYEQYF
>TRBJ1-1|-|TRBV5-6|-|14
TGTGCCAGCAGCGCGAATATCTGGAACACTGAAGCTTTCTTT
CASSANIWNTEAFF
>TRBJ2-2|-|TRBV21-1|-|14
TGTGCCAGCGGGAGGGGCTTGAACACCGGGGAGCTGTTTTTT
CASGRGLNTGELFF
>TRBJ1-5|-|TRBV7-9|once|13
TGTGCCAGCAGCTGGACAGAGAATCAGCCCCAGCATTTT
CASSWTENQPQHF
>TRBJ1-5|-|TRBV27|-|15
TGTGCCAGCAGTAAACAGTCTCATAGCAATCAGCCCCAGCATTTT
CASSKQSHSNQPQHF
>TRBJ1-6|-|TRBV20-1|-|13
TGCAGTGCCAGTGACGGGGATGGGTCACCCCTCCACTTT
CSASDGDGSPLHF
>TRBJ1-2|TRBD1|TRBV9|-|15
TGTGCCAGCAGCGTAGGGGGGACAGGGTCCTATGGCTACACCTTC
CASSVGGTGSYGYTF
>TRBJ1-3|-|TRBV20-1|-|15
TGCAGTGCAAGTCACCAGGGTTACTCTGGAAACACCATATATTTT
CSASHQGYSGNTIYF
>TRBJ2-2|TRBD2|TRBV10-3|-|15
TGTGCCATCAGTGACAATCGAGCGGGGACCGGGGAGCTGTTTTTT
CAISDNRAGTGELFF
>TRBJ1-2|TRBD1|TRBV5-1|-|15
TGCGCCAGCAGCTGGACAGGGGACACTAACTATGGCTACACCTTC
CASSWTGDTNYGYTF
>TRBJ2-5|-|TRBV3-1/TRBV3-2|-|15
TGTGCCAGCAGCCAAGCATCGGCAGGGTCAAAGACCCAGTACTTC
CASSQASAGSKTQYF
>TRBJ1-1|TRBD1|TRBV14|-|13
TGTGCCAGCAGCCTGACAGGGTGGAATGAAGCTTTCTTT
CASSLTGWNEAFF
>TRBJ1-1|TRBD1|TRBV13|-|16
TGTGCCAGCAGCTCACTCCTGGGACAGCCGAACACTGAAGCTTTCTTT
CASSSLLGQPNTEAFF
>TRBJ2-1|TRBD2|TRBV11-2|-|17
TGTGCCAGCAGCTTAGCGCGATTTCAAGCGGGGTACAATGAGCAGTTCTTC
CASSLARFQAGYNEQFF
>TRBJ1-4|TRBD1|TRBV27|-|16
TGTGCCAGCAGTTTATCCACGACAGGGGCGAATGAAAAACTGTTTTTT
CASSLSTTGANEKLFF
>TRBJ2-1|-|TRBV7-6|-|16
TGTGCCAGCAGCTTCTTTCAGGCGGGACGACAGGGAGTTCCGTTCTTC
CASSFFQAGRQGVPFF
>TRBJ2-7|-|TRBV5-8|-|16
TGTGCCAGCAGCCTTTGGTCCTCCAGGGCCTACTACGAGCAGTACTTC
CASSLWSSRAYYEQYF
>TRBJ2-7|TRBD1|TRBV5-6|-|17
TGTGCCAGCAGCTTACCTCCAGGGCGGCAGGGGGAAAACGAGCAGTACTTC
CASSLPPGRQGENEQYF
>TRBJ1-1|TRBD1|TRBV3-1/TRBV3-2|few|13
TGTGCCAGCAGCCAAGGAGGACAGGGTGAAGCTTTCTTT
CASSQGGQGEAFF
>TRBJ1-1|-|TRBV19|-|15
TGTGCCAGTAGTATAACAGGGTACGAGTACACTGAAGCTTTCTTT
CASSITGYEYTEAFF